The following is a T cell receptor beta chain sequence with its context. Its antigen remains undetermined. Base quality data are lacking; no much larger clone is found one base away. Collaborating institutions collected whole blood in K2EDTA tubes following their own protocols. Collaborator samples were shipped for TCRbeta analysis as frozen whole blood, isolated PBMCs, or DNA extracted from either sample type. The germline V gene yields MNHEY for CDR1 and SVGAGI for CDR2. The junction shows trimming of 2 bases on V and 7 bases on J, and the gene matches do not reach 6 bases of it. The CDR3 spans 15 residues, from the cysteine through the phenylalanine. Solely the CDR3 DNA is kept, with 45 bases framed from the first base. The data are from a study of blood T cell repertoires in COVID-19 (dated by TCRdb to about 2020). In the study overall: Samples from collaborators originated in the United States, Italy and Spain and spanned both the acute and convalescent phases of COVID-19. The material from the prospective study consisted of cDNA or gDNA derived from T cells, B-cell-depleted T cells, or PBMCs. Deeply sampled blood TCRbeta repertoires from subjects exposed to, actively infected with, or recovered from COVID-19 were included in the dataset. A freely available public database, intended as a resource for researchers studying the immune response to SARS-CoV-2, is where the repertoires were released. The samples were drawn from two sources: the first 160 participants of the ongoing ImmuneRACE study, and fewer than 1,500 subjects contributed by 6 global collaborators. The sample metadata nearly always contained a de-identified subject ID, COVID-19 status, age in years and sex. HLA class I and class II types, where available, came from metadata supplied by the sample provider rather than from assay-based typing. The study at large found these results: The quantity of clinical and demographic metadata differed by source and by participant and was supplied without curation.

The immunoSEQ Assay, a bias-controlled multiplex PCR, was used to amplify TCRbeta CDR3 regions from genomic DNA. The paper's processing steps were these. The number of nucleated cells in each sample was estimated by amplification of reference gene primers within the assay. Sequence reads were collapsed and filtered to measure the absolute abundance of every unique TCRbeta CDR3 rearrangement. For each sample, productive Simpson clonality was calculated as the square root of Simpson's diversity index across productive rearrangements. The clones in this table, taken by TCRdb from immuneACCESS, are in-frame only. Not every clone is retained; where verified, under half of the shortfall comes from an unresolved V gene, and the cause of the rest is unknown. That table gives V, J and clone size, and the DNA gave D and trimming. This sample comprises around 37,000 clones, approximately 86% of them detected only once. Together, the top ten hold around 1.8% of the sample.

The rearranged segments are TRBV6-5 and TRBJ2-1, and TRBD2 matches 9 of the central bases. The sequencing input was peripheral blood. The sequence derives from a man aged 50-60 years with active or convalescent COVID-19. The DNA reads TGTGCCAGCAGTTACGGGCTAGCGGGAAGTAATGAGCAGTTCTTC. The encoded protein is CASSYGLAGSNEQFF.